The clone carrying this T cell receptor (beta chain) appeared a single time. This record belongs to a study of blood T cell repertoires in COVID-19. V lost 8 bases and J lost 2, with 12 bases in between. Germline loops: CDR1 SQVTM, CDR2 ANQGSEA. The CDR3 sequence is 13 residues long. The study assigned cohorts using participant-reported clinical history. What the recovered Cohort 3 donors had was two negative PCRs, clearance, or symptom resolution. Libraries were prepared by immunoSEQ multiplex PCR; TCRdb keeps only in-frame clonotypes and omits some of them. The data show approximately 300,000 clones, approximately 85% seen once.

The rearrangement joins TRBV29-1 to TRBJ2-2; tentatively, D is TRBD1 (5 bases). Sample: PBMCs or T cells enriched from blood (not recorded which). This TCR came from a woman under 40 who had recovered from COVID-19. This chain's CDR3 is CSHQQANTGELFF. The CDR3 DNA sequence: TGCAGCCACCAACAGGCTAACACCGGGGAGCTGTTTTTT.